This is a list of T cell receptor beta chains from one sample in a study of T cells in Graves' hyperthyroidism and ophthalmopathy. TCRdb independently ran MiXCR on the multiplex PCR reads; one entry per CDR3 protein. The sample consists of around 600,000 distinct CDR3 sequences, around 16% of them appearing once. The source material was blood. The receptor source for this set is a woman in her 30s with Graves' hyperthyroidism. CDR3s include the opening cysteine and the closing phenylalanine or tryptophan. Fields, in order: clone size, D gene, V gene, J gene, CDR3 protein, CDR3 DNA. A D gene is named only where the DNA matches it firmly. Clone size is given for some rows only: seen once, a few or many times, or a class if the clone is expanded.

many	NA	TRBV20-1	TRBJ2-7	CSAREETLYEQYF	TGCAGTGCTAGAGAAGAGACTCTCTACGAGCAGTACTTC
NA	NA	TRBV5-4	TRBJ2-4	CASSPSIELAKNIQYF	TGTGCCAGCAGCCCTTCTATCGAGCTAGCCAAAAACATTCAGTACTTC
NA	NA	TRBV29-1	TRBJ2-5	CSVPTASGETQYF	TGCAGCGTCCCCACCGCAAGTGGGGAGACCCAGTACTTC
NA	TRBD2	TRBV28	TRBJ2-1	CASSSGLAGGHVSFF	TGTGCCAGCAGCTCCGGACTAGCGGGAGGACACGTGTCGTTCTTC
many	TRBD2	TRBV2	TRBJ2-3	CASSVSLATTDTQYF	TGTGCCAGCAGTGTTTCACTAGCGACCACAGATACGCAGTATTTT
once	NA	TRBV4-1	TRBJ1-4	CASSQVGGWNEKLFF	TGCGCCAGCAGCCAAGTCGGGGGGTGGAATGAAAAACTGTTTTTT
NA	NA	TRBV5-1	TRBJ2-7	CASTAGGEFYEQYF	TGCGCCAGCACCGCCGGTGGGGAGTTCTACGAGCAGTACTTC
many	TRBD2	TRBV11-2	TRBJ2-1	CASSLDLAGGHEQFF	TGTGCCAGCAGCTTAGACCTAGCGGGAGGCCATGAGCAGTTCTTC
many	NA	TRBV3-2	TRBJ2-7	CASSQDRDRGTYEQYF	TGTGCCAGCAGCCAAGATCGGGACAGGGGCACCTACGAGCAGTACTTC
many	TRBD2	TRBV11-3	TRBJ2-2	CASSRGLAGELFF	TGTGCCAGCAGCCGAGGACTAGCCGGGGAGCTGTTTTTT
many	NA	TRBV10-3	TRBJ1-1	CAITSTGNTEAFF	TGTGCCATCACATCGACAGGGAACACTGAAGCTTTCTTT
many	TRBD2	TRBV7-6	TRBJ2-7	CASSLFGTSASYEQYF	TGTGCCAGCAGCTTATTTGGGACTAGCGCCAGCTACGAGCAGTACTTC
NA	NA	TRBV7-2	TRBJ2-3	CASSAIAADTQYF	TGTGCCAGCAGCGCTATTGCTGCAGATACGCAGTATTTT
NA	TRBD2	TRBV10-2	TRBJ2-2	CASRDSGRTGELFF	TGCGCCAGCAGGGATAGCGGGAGGACCGGGGAGCTGTTTTTT
many	NA	TRBV4-3	TRBJ2-2	CASSQETENTGELFF	TGCGCCAGCAGCCAAGAGACAGAGAACACCGGGGAGCTGTTTTTT
many	NA	TRBV5-1	TRBJ2-3	CASSLDSGRDTQYF	TGCGCCAGCAGCTTGGATTCGGGGAGAGATACGCAGTATTTT
NA	TRBD1	TRBV24-1	TRBJ2-1	CATSDEDRGLSYNEQFF	TGTGCCACCAGTGATGAGGACAGGGGGTTATCCTACAATGAGCAGTTCTTC
many	NA	TRBV27	TRBJ2-3	CASSFISTDTQYF	TGTGCCAGCAGTTTTATTAGCACAGATACGCAGTATTTT
many	TRBD2	TRBV3-1	TRBJ2-7	CASSQSGSLGYEQYF	TGTGCCAGCAGCCAAAGCGGGAGCCTTGGCTACGAGCAGTACTTC
many	NA	TRBV27	TRBJ2-3	CASSRTGGGFTQYF	TGTGCCAGCAGTAGGACAGGAGGAGGGTTTACGCAGTATTTT
many	TRBD2	TRBV6-1	TRBJ2-1	CASRRAGSEYNEQFF	TGTGCCAGCAGGAGAGCGGGAAGTGAGTACAATGAGCAGTTCTTC
NA	NA	TRBV27	TRBJ2-1	CASSMWGNEQFF	TGTGCCAGCAGTATGTGGGGGAATGAGCAGTTCTTC
many	NA	TRBV27	TRBJ2-1	CASTPRWDSYNEQFF	TGTGCCAGCACCCCCCGGTGGGATTCCTACAATGAGCAGTTCTTC
many	TRBD2	TRBV7-2	TRBJ2-3	CASSLGTGGRSDTQYF	TGTGCCAGCAGCTTGGGTACGGGAGGGCGCTCAGATACGCAGTATTTT
few	TRBD1	TRBV27	TRBJ1-2	CASSHPPGTANYGYTF	TGTGCCAGCAGTCACCCCCCCGGGACAGCAAACTATGGCTACACCTTC
many	TRBD1	TRBV7-2	TRBJ1-1	CASSKTGAEAFF	TGTGCCAGCAGCAAGACAGGGGCTGAAGCTTTCTTT
many	NA	TRBV30	TRBJ2-1	CAWSVLIGQNYNEQFF	TGTGCCTGGAGTGTACTGATCGGACAGAACTACAATGAGCAGTTCTTC
many	TRBD1	TRBV30	TRBJ1-1	CAWSEQGETEAFF	TGTGCCTGGAGTGAACAGGGGGAGACTGAAGCTTTCTTT
many	NA	TRBV18	TRBJ1-1	CASSPNGFATEAFF	TGTGCCAGCTCACCGAACGGGTTCGCCACTGAAGCTTTCTTT
many	NA	TRBV11-2	TRBJ2-7	CASSLDPAGQSYEQYF	TGTGCCAGCAGCTTAGATCCGGCCGGCCAATCCTACGAGCAGTACTTC
many	NA	TRBV20-1	TRBJ2-1	CSAIPPTGFPYNEQFF	TGCAGTGCAATACCCCCTACAGGGTTCCCCTACAATGAGCAGTTCTTC
few	NA	TRBV3-1	TRBJ1-2	CASSQAPPGQKNYGYTF	TGTGCCAGCAGCCAAGCACCTCCGGGACAAAAAAACTATGGCTACACCTTC
many	TRBD2	TRBV2	TRBJ2-7	CASRTHTGGYGEQYF	TGTGCCAGCAGGACCCATACGGGAGGGTATGGAGAGCAGTACTTC
many	NA	TRBV12-3/TRBV12-4	TRBJ2-7	CASSLFGGAYEQYF	TGTGCCAGCAGTTTATTCGGAGGAGCCTACGAGCAGTACTTC
many	TRBD1	TRBV2	TRBJ2-1	CASRGQGVYNEQFF	TGTGCCAGCAGGGGTCAGGGGGTCTACAATGAGCAGTTCTTC
NA	NA	TRBV18	TRBJ1-1	CASSPGPPGTTEAFF	TGTGCCAGCTCACCGGGACCCCCTGGGACCACTGAAGCTTTCTTT
many	TRBD1	TRBV20-1	TRBJ2-3	CSASWGQSSTDTQYF	TGCAGTGCCTCCTGGGGACAGAGTAGCACAGATACGCAGTATTTT
NA	NA	TRBV19	TRBJ2-1	CASSIGAGRYEQFF	TGTGCCAGTAGTATAGGCGCAGGTAGGTATGAGCAGTTCTTC
NA	NA	TRBV4-1	TRBJ1-5	CASSQGGQRLNQPQHF	TGCGCCAGCAGCCAAGGCGGTCAGCGGCTCAATCAGCCCCAGCATTTT
few	TRBD1	TRBV3-1	TRBJ1-3	CASSHLDRKGNTIYF	TGTGCCAGCAGCCACCTGGACAGGAAGGGAAACACCATATATTTT
many	TRBD1	TRBV6-1	TRBJ2-1	CASSSTGAAYNEQFF	TGTGCCAGCAGTTCCACAGGGGCGGCCTACAATGAGCAGTTCTTC
many	NA	TRBV18	TRBJ1-1	CASSPRRSTAEAFF	TGTGCCAGCTCACCAAGACGGTCCACCGCTGAAGCTTTCTTT
many	NA	TRBV30	TRBJ1-2	CAWSVPNRDGYTF	TGTGCCTGGAGTGTCCCGAACAGGGATGGCTACACCTTC
many	TRBD2	TRBV6-4	TRBJ2-7	CASRRGPGLGEYEQYF	TGTGCCAGCAGGAGGGGACCGGGACTAGGGGAATACGAGCAGTACTTC
NA	TRBD2	TRBV7-6	TRBJ2-7	CASSIGAGATYEQYF	TGTGCCAGCAGCATCGGAGCGGGAGCCACCTACGAGCAGTACTTC